Here is one TCR beta chain with its context. TCRdb's copy holds only in-frame clones and misses some; the assay was immunoSEQ multiplex PCR. The sample comprises approximately 110,000 clones, about 87% of which are singletons, and about 1.1% rests with the top ten. This sample stems from a study of blood T cell repertoires in COVID-19. On the study more broadly: COVID-19 samples collected from the United States, Italy and Spain covered acute and convalescent phases.

V lost 3 bases to trimming and J lost 1 base; unmatched junction nucleotides: 11. This CDR3 comprises 18 residues. Germline-derived CDR1 and CDR2 are SGDLS and YYNGEE. The sequencing sample was made of peripheral blood. The rearrangement links TRBV9 to TRBJ2-4, with TRBD1 matching over 9 bases. This receptor was obtained from a human donor in a cohort sampled during active COVID-19. In nucleotides, the CDR3 is TGTGCCAGCAGCGGGGGACAGGGAGGTTTTGGGGCCAAAAACATTCAGTACTTC. Its protein is CASSGGQGGFGAKNIQYF.